The TCR beta chain under discussion was sequenced for a study of blood T cells in healthy people across ages. Through a sample-barcoded 5' primer and a J-beta primer mix, a second PCR was run for about 6 to 12 cycles. One entry per CDR3 protein, called by TCRdb with MiXCR from the 5' RACE reads. The sample contains roughly 700,000 distinct CDR3 sequences, roughly 50% of which appear only once. With each sample, at least 6 micrograms of total RNA were extracted. Study-level results: Unsorted PBMCs blocked a conclusive comparison of naive and antigen-experienced cells. The study found more naive CD4+ cells and higher diversity in long-lived than aged donors.

This clonotype showed up just a few times. Its antigen is as yet unknown. The sample taken for sequencing was blood. The TCR sequence derives from a woman aged 55-69 years in good health.

CDR3 sequence: CSARVAVETQYF. Written as DNA, the CDR3 is TGCAGTGCTAGAGTGGCAGTTGAGACCCAGTACTTC. The V and J genes are TRBV20-1 and TRBJ2-5; D uncertain. Germline V lookup: CDR1 DFQATT, CDR2 SNEGSKA (reference sequence). This CDR3 region has 12 residues. V lost 1 base to trimming and J lost 5 bases, with 8 bases between them.